This T cell receptor (beta chain) is drawn from a study of T cell responses to AZD1222 COVID-19 vaccine. Study-level points and caveats: Two doses of AZD1222 preceded a rise in Spike-specific TCR breadth and depth. Repertoire collection took place solely once the T cell response had peaked. Reportedly, nearly half of unique spike TCRs recognized epitopes outside B.1.351/B.1.1.7 mutations.

CDR1 is SNHLY and CDR2 is FYNNEI in the germline V gene. The CDR3 extends over 14 amino acids. The V end was cut by 4 bases, the J end by 4 bases, with 13 bases between. As concerns this clone: The antigen is undetermined.

Assay used: immunoSEQ multiplex PCR; TCRdb lists only in-frame clones, some missing. The repertoire consists of 200,000 to 300,000 clones, with 80% to 95% occurring once and the leading ten covering 0.55%. The source material was peripheral blood, sampled on day 0 of AZD1222 vaccination. The sequence came from an adult in good health. The J gene is TRBJ1-1, the V gene TRBV2; D is undetermined. In DNA, the CDR3 is TGTGCCAGCAGTGGACCCAAGCGGGGCACTGAAGCTTTCTTT. Translating gives CASSGPKRGTEAFF. Based on the CDR3 plus reference TRBV2 and TRBJ1-1, the full variable domain is EPEVTQTPSHQVTQMGQEVILRCVPISNHLYFYWYRQILGQKVEFLVSFYNNEISEKSEIFDDQFSVERPDGSNFTLKIRSTKLEDSAMYFCASSGPKRGTEAFFGQGTRLTVV.